Listed below are T cell receptor beta chains from one sample, sequenced in a study of blood T cell repertoires in COVID-19. Produced via immunoSEQ multiplex PCR; TCRdb's table is partial and in-frame only. The sample lists roughly 100,000 clones; approximately 90% were seen once. Material for sequencing was peripheral blood. Source of these receptors: a woman older than 75 with active COVID-19. CDR3s include the opening cysteine and the closing phenylalanine or tryptophan. The D gene is left open where the match is weak. Only some rows state a clone size, as once, few, many or a class for expanded clones.

d_call,j_call,cdr3_length,clone_size,v_call,cdr3_nt,cdr3_aa
-,TRBJ1-1,16,-,TRBV21-1,TGTGCCAGCAGCAGGAGGTGTGATAGGATGAACACTGAAGCTTTCTTT,CASSRRCDRMNTEAFF
-,TRBJ1-1,15,-,TRBV15,TGTGCCACCAGCAGAGATCTGCAGGCACAGACTGAAGCTTTCTTT,CATSRDLQAQTEAFF
-,TRBJ2-1,14,-,TRBV11-3,TGTGCCAGCAGCGCGGCGGGGAGATACAATGAGCAGTTCTTC,CASSAAGRYNEQFF
-,TRBJ2-1,14,-,TRBV6-6,TGTGCCAGCAGTTACAGGGAGGAATACAATGAGCAGTTCTTC,CASSYREEYNEQFF
-,TRBJ1-3,14,-,TRBV9,TGTGCCAGCAGCTTCCGGGACAACGGAAACACCATATATTTT,CASSFRDNGNTIYF
TRBD2,TRBJ2-3,15,-,TRBV7-2,TGTGCCAGCTCTCCCGGCGGGGCGGGAGGGGATACGCAGTATTTT,CASSPGGAGGDTQYF
-,TRBJ2-6,15,-,TRBV6-6,TGTGCCAGCAGTTCAGGGTTGGCTGGGGCCAACGTCCTGACTTTC,CASSSGLAGANVLTF
-,TRBJ1-5,12,-,TRBV2,TGTGCCAGCAGTGACGGGGGACAGCCCCAGCATTTT,CASSDGGQPQHF
-,TRBJ1-3,14,-,TRBV6-2/TRBV6-3,TGTGCCAGCAGCTCCAACAGGATTGGAAACACCATATATTTT,CASSSNRIGNTIYF
TRBD1,TRBJ2-2,15,-,TRBV28,TGTGCCAGCGGCTCCGGGACAGGGGACCCCGGGGAGCTGTTTTTT,CASGSGTGDPGELFF
TRBD1,TRBJ1-3,15,-,TRBV6-6,TGTGCCAGCAGTTTGACAGGGACCACTGGAAACACCATATATTTT,CASSLTGTTGNTIYF
-,TRBJ1-1,13,-,TRBV2,TGTGCCAGCAGTATTGACAGTTACACTGAAGCTTTCTTT,CASSIDSYTEAFF
-,TRBJ2-7,14,few,TRBV20-1,TGCAGTGCTAGTTTATGGTCGGGACTCTACGAGCAGTACTTC,CSASLWSGLYEQYF
-,TRBJ1-5,13,once,TRBV6-4,TGTGCCAGCAGTGAGGGGGCCAATCAGCCCCAGCATTTT,CASSEGANQPQHF
TRBD1,TRBJ1-1,16,-,TRBV7-9,TGTGCCAGCAGCCCTTGGGACAGGGGGCGATGGACTGAAGCTTTCTTT,CASSPWDRGRWTEAFF
TRBD2,TRBJ2-7,21,-,TRBV6-2/TRBV6-3,TGTGCCAGCAGACCTATACCGGGACTAGCGGACACGAACAAGAACTCCTACGAGCAGTACTTC,CASRPIPGLADTNKNSYEQYF
-,TRBJ2-3,13,-,TRBV28,TGTGCCAGCAGAGGGACTAGCACAGATACGCAGTATTTT,CASRGTSTDTQYF
-,TRBJ1-2,16,-,TRBV9,TGTGCCAGCAGCGTAGATTTGGGGGCGCCAGGCTATGGCTACACCTTC,CASSVDLGAPGYGYTF
TRBD2,TRBJ2-7,15,few,TRBV6-6,TGTGCCAGCAGTTACTGGGGCGGGAGGAGGGACGAGCAGTACTTC,CASSYWGGRRDEQYF
-,TRBJ1-1,15,-,TRBV6-5,TGTGCCAGCAGTTACAAACAGGGAGGGAGAACTGAAGCTTTCTTT,CASSYKQGGRTEAFF
TRBD2,TRBJ2-3,18,-,TRBV9,TGTGCCAGCAGCGGATTTGGACTAGCGGGAGGCCCCGCAGATACGCAGTATTTT,CASSGFGLAGGPADTQYF
TRBD1,TRBJ1-6,15,once,TRBV27,TGTGCCAGCAAAATCATGGGACAGGGAAATTCACCCCTCCACTTT,CASKIMGQGNSPLHF
TRBD1,TRBJ2-3,19,-,TRBV6-2/TRBV6-3,TGTGCCAGCAGTTACCAGATTCTAGCATCGACAGGGACCACAGATACGCAGTATTTT,CASSYQILASTGTTDTQYF
TRBD1,TRBJ2-7,13,-,TRBV10-3,TGTGCCATCAGTGAGGACAGGGATCTCGAGCAGTACTTC,CAISEDRDLEQYF
TRBD1,TRBJ1-2,13,-,TRBV30,TGTGCCCGCGGGACAGGGGCAGGTTATGGCTACACCTTC,CARGTGAGYGYTF
-,TRBJ1-1,13,few,TRBV18,TGTGCCAGCTCATTCAGTGTGAACACTGAAGCTTTCTTT,CASSFSVNTEAFF
-,TRBJ2-2,13,few,TRBV6-5,TGTGCCAGCAGGTCAGGGATGTACGGGGAGCTGTTTTTT,CASRSGMYGELFF
TRBD1,TRBJ1-4,15,-,TRBV24-1,TGTGCCACCAGTGATCCGGGACAGAGTAATGAAAAACTGTTTTTT,CATSDPGQSNEKLFF
-,TRBJ2-3,12,-,TRBV4-2,TGTGCCAGCAGCCAAGTGGGCGATACGCAGTATTTT,CASSQVGDTQYF
-,TRBJ1-2,13,-,TRBV20-1,TGCAGTGCTAGTTCCGGGTTAGAGATTGGCTACACCTTC,CSASSGLEIGYTF
-,TRBJ2-2,15,-,TRBV18,TGTGCCAGCTCACCCCCCAGGGTTGGCACCGGGGAGCTGTTTTTT,CASSPPRVGTGELFF
TRBD1,TRBJ1-5,14,-,TRBV19,TGTGCCAGTAGTCTTATAAGGGGGCCTGAGCCCCAGCATTTT,CASSLIRGPEPQHF
TRBD1,TRBJ2-5,15,-,TRBV2,TGTGCCAGCAGACGACAGGGGGCTCGCCAAGAGACCCAGTACTTC,CASRRQGARQETQYF
-,TRBJ1-2,14,few,TRBV4-2,TGTGCCAGCGGGACCACCCGGGGGGAGTATGGCTACACCTTC,CASGTTRGEYGYTF
-,TRBJ2-3,13,-,TRBV29-1,TGCAGCGTGGGGGCCTTGGGGGCAGATACGCAGTATTTT,CSVGALGADTQYF
-,TRBJ2-5,15,-,TRBV18,TGTGCCAGCTCACCCCGGTTCAAAACGGAGGAGACCCAGTACTTC,CASSPRFKTEETQYF
-,TRBJ2-1,13,-,TRBV9,TGTGCCAGCAGCGGCGGGACCGTTAATGAGCAGTTCTTC,CASSGGTVNEQFF
-,TRBJ2-7,15,-,TRBV11-3,TGTGCCAGCAGCTTACGGGGAGGAGCCTCCTACGAGCAGTACTTC,CASSLRGGASYEQYF
-,TRBJ2-7,13,-,TRBV18,TGTGCCAGCTCTCCCGGACTGGTAGACGAGCAGTACTTC,CASSPGLVDEQYF
TRBD2,TRBJ2-1,15,-,TRBV3-1/TRBV3-2,TGTGCCAGCAGCGGACTAGCGGCCGCATACAATGAGCAGTTCTTC,CASSGLAAAYNEQFF
-,TRBJ2-7,11,few,TRBV29-1,TGCAGCGTCACAGGACAGTATGAGCAGTACTTC,CSVTGQYEQYF
TRBD1,TRBJ1-5,14,-,TRBV19,TGTGCCAGTAGTGTACAGGGGGTTTTTCAGCCCCAGCATTTT,CASSVQGVFQPQHF
-,TRBJ2-1,14,-,TRBV18,TGTGCCAGCTCACCACGGGCCCTCTACAATGAGCAGTTCTTC,CASSPRALYNEQFF
-,TRBJ2-1,16,-,TRBV6-1,TGTGCCAGCAGTGAAGGGGCGGAGGGCCCGAGAAATGAGCAGTTCTTC,CASSEGAEGPRNEQFF
-,TRBJ2-1,14,once,TRBV13,TGTGCCAGCAGCTTGAGAACTAGCTACAATGAGCAGTTCTTC,CASSLRTSYNEQFF
-,TRBJ1-5,14,-,TRBV9,TGTGCCAGCAGCGTAGCAGGGGATAGTCAGCCCCAGCATTTT,CASSVAGDSQPQHF
TRBD2,TRBJ2-5,17,-,TRBV7-2,TGTGCCAGCAGCTTAGCGATTGTAGTAGCGGGAGGGGAGACCCAGTACTTC,CASSLAIVVAGGETQYF
-,TRBJ1-1,13,-,TRBV28,TGTGCCAGCAGTTTAAGACAGAACACTGAAGCTTTCTTT,CASSLRQNTEAFF
TRBD2,TRBJ2-3,16,-,TRBV6-2/TRBV6-3,TGTGCCAGCAGCCGAGCACTAGCGGGAGGGGGGTATACGCAGTATTTT,CASSRALAGGGYTQYF
-,TRBJ2-7,17,-,TRBV21-1,TGTGCCAGCAGCCTTGGACTAGCGGGAGGGCAAGGCTACGAGCAGTACTTC,CASSLGLAGGQGYEQYF
-,TRBJ2-5,14,-,TRBV7-2,TGTGCCAGCAGCCCCCGGTTAACAGGAGAGACCCAGTACTTC,CASSPRLTGETQYF